This section outlines one TCR beta chain sequence together with its context. This sample is part of a study of blood T cells in healthy people across ages. This CDR3 region has 14 residues. The V end lost 6 bases, the J end lost 4 bases, and 18 bases lay between the germline ends. Germline loops: CDR1 DFQATT, CDR2 SNEGSKA (reference sequence). It was with a sample-barcoded 5' primer and a J-beta primer mix that a second PCR of roughly 6 to 12 cycles was run. The template-switch adaptor, which had 12 random nucleotides, put a tag on each cDNA molecule. TCRdb analysed the 5' RACE reads with MiXCR anew, one entry per CDR3 protein. The table has around 1,000,000 distinct CDR3 sequences, roughly two fifths seen once.

The V call is TRBV20-1, the J call TRBJ1-2; D may be TRBD1 (6 bases). The TCR was taken from a young man in good health. Sequences were obtained from blood. The CDR3 nucleotides read TGCAGTGCCCCGTCGGGGGGCGGAACCTATGGCTACACCTTC. Translation gives CSAPSGGGTYGYTF.